Following are 22 T cell receptor beta chains from one sample sequenced in a study of control samples from healthy donors and cancer patients. Clones were read by immunoSEQ multiplex PCR, and TCRdb kept only the in-frame ones, dropping some. The repertoire has approximately 130,000 clones, about nine tenths of them found once; the top ten carry about 8.7%. Sequencing used blood. All receptors come from a man between 35 and 55 years old in good health.

The sample holds a few counts of this clone. The genes are TRBV30 and TRBJ1-5; D gene unclear. The V end lost 0 bases, the J end lost 0 bases, and 6 bases lay between the germline ends. Germline V lookup: CDR1 GTSNPN, CDR2 SVGIG (reference sequence). This CDR3 is 14 amino acids long. DNA of the CDR3: TGTGCCTGGAGTGTCGGTCATAGCAATCAGCCCCAGCATTTT. Translated: CAWSVGHSNQPQHF.

The chain joins TRBV30 to TRBJ2-4; D not certain. Germline assignment: CDR1 GTSNPN and CDR2 SVGIG (reference sequence). This CDR3 region has 15 residues. V was pared by 2 bases and J by 0 bases, with 11 bases between. The CDR3 region has the DNA TGTGCCTGGAGTAGGAATCTGTTAGCCAAAAACATTCAGTACTTC. Protein product: CAWSRNLLAKNIQYF.

The CDR3 spells CASSLDRGRIQNQLFF. CDR3 bases: TGTGCCAGCAGCTTAGACAGGGGTCGGATTCAGAACCAACTGTTTTTT. The V gene is TRBV5-6, the J gene TRBJ1-4; 8 nucleotides agree with TRBD1. The CDR3 length is 16 residues. The junction had 15 bases not matched to a gene; V was cut back by 2 bases and J by 12 bases. Germline V lookup: CDR1 SGHDT, CDR2 YYEEEE.

The genes are TRBV5-1 and TRBJ2-5; 9 bases align to TRBD1. Germline loops: CDR1 SGHRS, CDR2 YFSETQ. With 0 bases clipped from V and 4 bases from J, the junction kept 7 bases outside the gene matches. The CDR3 length is 16 residues. CDR3 sequence: CASSLDGTGYTETQYF. The CDR3 DNA reads TGCGCCAGCAGCTTGGATGGGACAGGGTATACAGAGACCCAGTACTTC.

This chain joins TRBV30 and TRBJ1-6, with 9 bases aligning to TRBD1. The CDR3 is 16 residues long. From germline, CDR1 is GTSNPN and CDR2 SVGIG (reference sequence). Trimming at V came to 3 bases and at J to 7 bases, leaving 10 bases not matched to a gene. The CDR3 DNA sequence: TGTGCCTGGAGGCCACCACAGGGGGCGAGGAATTCACCCCTCCACTTT. Amino acids: CAWRPPQGARNSPLHF.

The chain is built from TRBV29-1 and TRBJ2-7; D not resolved. The V end lost 1 base, the J end lost 5 bases, and 3 bases lay between the germline ends. This CDR3 has 10 residues. In germline, CDR1 is SQVTM, CDR2 ANQGSEA. CDR3 residues: CSVEADEQYF. The CDR3 DNA reads as TGCAGCGTTGAAGCAGACGAGCAGTACTTC.

V and J are TRBV9 and TRBJ2-5; D is undetermined. The germline gives CDR1 SGDLS, CDR2 YYNGEE. There are 14 residues in the CDR3. With 3 bases removed from V and 5 bases from J, the gap between germline ends came to 14 bases. The CDR3 DNA sequence: TGTGCCAGCAGCGCCCGGAGTGCCTGGGAGACCCAGTACTTC. Residues: CASSARSAWETQYF.

This sequence joins TRBV11-1 and TRBJ2-1; TRBD1 matches at 8 bases. The germline V gene has CDR1 SGHAT and CDR2 FQDESV (reference sequence). The CDR3 runs to 15 residues. V was clipped by 5 bases and J by 3 bases; unmatched bases: 6. The DNA of the CDR3 is TGTGCCAGCAGCACGGGACAGGAGGACTACAATGAGCAGTTCTTC. Protein sequence: CASSTGQEDYNEQFF.

The J gene is TRBJ1-1, the V gene TRBV3-1 (or the pseudogene TRBV3-2); D unresolved. The CDR3 totals 13 residues. Trimming removed 8 bases at V and 1 base at J, with 11 bases between. The germline V gene encodes CDR1 LGHDT and CDR2 YNNKEL (reference sequence). The CDR3 protein is CASQSAENTEAFF. In DNA, the CDR3 is TGTGCCAGCCAGAGCGCAGAGAACACTGAAGCTTTCTTT.

There are a few counts of this clone. The V gene is TRBV7-3, the J gene TRBJ2-5, with D perhaps matching TRBD2 (6 bases). Germline CDR1 and CDR2: SGHTA and FQGTGA. Between the trimmed V and J ends, which lost 2 bases and 0 bases, there was a span of 7 bases. This CDR3 spans 14 amino acids. The CDR3 is CASSLGGDQETQYF. The CDR3 DNA sequence: TGTGCCAGCAGCTTAGGCGGGGACCAAGAGACCCAGTACTTC. Filled out from reference TRBV7-3 and TRBJ2-5, the complete variable domain reads GAGVSQTPSNKVTEKGKYVELRCDPISGHTALYWYRQSLGQGPEFLIYFQGTGAADDSGLPNDRFFAVRPEGSVSTLKIQRTERGDSAVYLCASSLGGDQETQYFGPGTRLLVL.

The chain combines TRBV11-1 with TRBJ2-3, with 9 nucleotides matching TRBD1. The CDR3 length is 16 residues. The ends lost 3 bases at V and 0 bases at J; junction bases unmatched: 4. The germline V gene has CDR1 SGHAT and CDR2 FQDESV (reference sequence). The CDR3 region has the DNA TGTGCCAGCAGCTTGGGGACAGGGCCTAGCACAGATACGCAGTATTTT. It codes for CASSLGTGPSTDTQYF. The full variable domain, in which reference TRBV11-1 and TRBJ2-3 provide the parts outside the CDR3, is EAEVAQSPRYKITEKSQAVAFWCDPISGHATLYWYRQILGQGPELLVQFQDESVVDDSQLPKDRFSAERLKGVDSTLKIQPAELGDSAMYLCASSLGTGPSTDTQYFGPGTRLTVL.

This clone was counted once. V and J are TRBV5-1 and TRBJ1-3; unclear D gene. CDR3 size: 16 residues. The ends were cut back, 0 bases at V and 1 base at J, with 11 bases in the middle. Germline V CDR1 and CDR2: SGHRS, YFSETQ. CDR3 loop: CASSLDGTASGNTIYF. The CDR3 DNA sequence: TGCGCCAGCAGCTTGGACGGAACAGCTTCTGGAAACACCATATATTTT.

DNA of the CDR3: TGTGCCAGCAGTTACGCTTCGGAGACCCAGTACTTC. As protein: CASSYASETQYF. V usage is TRBV12-3 or TRBV12-4 and J usage is TRBJ2-5; no firm D call. With 4 bases removed from V and 5 bases from J, the gap between germline ends came to 8 bases. The CDR3 sequence is 12 residues long.

V usage is TRBV24-1 and J usage is TRBJ2-1, with a tentative D call TRBD1 (7 bases). The germline V and J ends were trimmed by 8 bases and 4 bases, with 11 bases remaining between them. Germline V CDR1 and CDR2: KGHDR, SFDVKD. The CDR3 has 13 residues. The CDR3 bases are TGTGCCACCATGCAGGGGGGTTACAATGAGCAGTTCTTC. Translating it yields CATMQGGYNEQFF.

The rearrangement links TRBV5-4 to TRBJ2-7, with 7 bases lining up with TRBD1. Germline V gives CDR1 SGHNT, CDR2 YYREEE (reference sequence). Trimming at V came to 4 bases and at J to 3 bases, leaving 7 bases not matched to a gene. The CDR3 consists of 14 residues. The CDR3 DNA is TGTGCCAGCAGCGACAGGGTCGGGAACTACGAGCAGTACTTC. Translation gives CASSDRVGNYEQYF.

This chain links TRBV28 with TRBJ2-1; 8 positions agree with TRBD1. The V segment lost 1 base and the J segment 8 bases; nucleotides outside the gene matches: 10. There are 16 residues in the CDR3. Germline V gives CDR1 MDHEN, CDR2 SYDVKM. The chain's CDR3 is CASSLLGRGQGDEQFF. In DNA form, the CDR3 reads TGTGCCAGCAGTTTATTGGGCAGGGGGCAGGGGGATGAGCAGTTCTTC.

This rearrangement joins TRBV4-2 to TRBJ2-2, with TRBD2 matching 10 bases. V shed 6 bases and J 1 base; nucleotides not matched to a gene: 5. The CDR3 consists of 16 residues. The V gene's germline CDR1 is LGHNA and CDR2 YNFKEQ. Here the CDR3 reads CASRPASGGNTGELFF. The CDR3 DNA reads TGTGCCAGCAGACCAGCTAGCGGGGGGAACACCGGGGAGCTGTTTTTT.

This clone has a handful of counts. The V call is TRBV7-9, the J call TRBJ1-4; D perhaps matches TRBD1 (5 bases). Trimming removed 4 bases at V and 10 bases at J, with 19 bases between. The germline CDR1 and CDR2 sequences are SEHNR and FQNEAQ (reference sequence). This CDR3 has 15 amino acids. The CDR3 reads CASSSTTVSLAKLFF. In DNA form, the CDR3 reads TGTGCCAGCAGCTCGACGACAGTGAGCTTGGCAAAACTGTTTTTT.

The rearrangement links TRBV19 to TRBJ1-2; 10 bases line up with TRBD1. V trimming: 5 bases; J trimming: 7 bases; junction bases outside the gene matches: 10. The CDR3 is 15 amino acids. CDR1 LNHDA and CDR2 SQIVND come from the germline V gene (reference sequence). CDR3 sequence reads: CASSSRTGGRFGYTF. The CDR3 DNA sequence: TGTGCCAGTAGTTCTCGGACAGGGGGGAGGTTTGGCTACACCTTC.

This clone was seen a single time. This chain connects TRBV5-6 to TRBJ1-6; D uncertain. The CDR3 spans 16 residues. Germline CDR1 is SGHDT and CDR2 is YYEEEE. Trimming took 0 bases from V and 10 from J, leaving 17 bases between them. The CDR3 reads CASSLALGPRHSPLHF. CDR3 bases: TGTGCCAGCAGCTTGGCCTTAGGCCCTCGGCACTCACCCCTCCACTTT. The variable domain in full, with the rest retrieved from reference TRBV5-6 and TRBJ1-6, is DAGVTQSPTHLIKTRGQQVTLRCSPKSGHDTVSWYQQALGQGPQFIFQYYEEEERQRGNFPDRFSGHQFPNYSSELNVNALLLGDSALYLCASSLALGPRHSPLHFGNGTRLTVT.

Turning to this clone: Additional DNA sequences in this sample encode the identical CDR3. The CDR3 protein is CASSSSTDTQYF. The CDR3 DNA reads TGTGCCAGCAGTTCCAGCACAGATACGCAGTATTTT. The chain is built from TRBV2 and TRBJ2-3; D unclear. V was trimmed by 5 bases and J by 0 bases, leaving 3 bases between them. The germline gives CDR1 SNHLY, CDR2 FYNNEI. The CDR3 consists of 12 residues.

The V and J genes are TRBV7-8 and TRBJ1-1, with D unclear. CDR1 is SGHVS and CDR2 is FQNEAQ in the germline V gene. CDR3 length: 14 residues. V was pared by 3 bases and J by 0 bases, with 8 bases between. CDR3 sequence reads: CASSFPGMNTEAFF. The CDR3 bases are TGTGCCAGCAGCTTTCCCGGGATGAACACTGAAGCTTTCTTT.